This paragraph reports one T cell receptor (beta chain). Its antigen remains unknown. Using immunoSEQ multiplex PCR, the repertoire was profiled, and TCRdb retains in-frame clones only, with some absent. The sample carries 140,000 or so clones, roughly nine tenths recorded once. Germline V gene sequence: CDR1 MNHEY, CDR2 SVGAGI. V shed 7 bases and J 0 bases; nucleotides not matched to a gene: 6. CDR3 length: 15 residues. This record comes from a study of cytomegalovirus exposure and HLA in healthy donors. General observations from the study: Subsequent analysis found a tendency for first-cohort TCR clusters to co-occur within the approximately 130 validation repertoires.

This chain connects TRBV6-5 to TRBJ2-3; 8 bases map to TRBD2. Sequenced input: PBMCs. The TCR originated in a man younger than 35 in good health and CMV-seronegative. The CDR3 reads CASTRLASSTDTQYF. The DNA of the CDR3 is TGTGCCAGCACCAGACTAGCGAGTAGCACAGATACGCAGTATTTT.